The source of this T cell receptor (beta chain) is a study of response to subunit inactivated influenza vaccine. The CDR3 has 15 amino acids. The J segment lost 1 base and the V segment lost 4 bases, leaving 5 bases of the junction unmatched. Per germline, CDR1 SGHRS and CDR2 YFSETQ. TCRdb processed the RT-PCR reads anew with MiXCR; each CDR3 protein has one entry. The sample includes 300,000 to 350,000 distinct CDR3 sequences, just over 20% of them seen just once. General observations from the study: The authors suggested that few new T cells are recruited per seasonal influenza vaccination.

In this sample, this clonotype turned up many times. Its antigen is not known. The chain couples TRBV5-1 to TRBJ1-1; TRBD1 matches 9 bases. The TCR originated in a man aged 50 to 69 who received an inactivated influenza vaccine. The sample here was PBMCs from blood, taken less than 22 months after vaccination. CDR3 coding DNA: TGCGCCAGCAGCATGCACAGGGGGCCGAACACTGAAGCTTTCTTT. Residues: CASSMHRGPNTEAFF.